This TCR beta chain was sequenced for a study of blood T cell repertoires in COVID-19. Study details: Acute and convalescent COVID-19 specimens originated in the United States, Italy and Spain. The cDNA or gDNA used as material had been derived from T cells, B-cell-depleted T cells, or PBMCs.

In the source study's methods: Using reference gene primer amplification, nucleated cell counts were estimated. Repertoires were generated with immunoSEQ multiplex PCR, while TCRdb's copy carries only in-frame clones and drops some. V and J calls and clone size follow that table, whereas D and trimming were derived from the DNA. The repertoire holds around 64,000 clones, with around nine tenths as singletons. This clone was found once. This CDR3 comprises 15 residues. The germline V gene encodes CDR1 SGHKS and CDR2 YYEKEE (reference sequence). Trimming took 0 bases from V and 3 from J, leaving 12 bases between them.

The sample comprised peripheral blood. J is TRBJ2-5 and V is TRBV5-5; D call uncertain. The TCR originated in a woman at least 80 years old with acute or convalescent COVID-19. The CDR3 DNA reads TGTGCCAGCAGCTTGGGCCCCGGCGGTGAAGAGACCCAGTACTTC. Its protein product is CASSLGPGGEETQYF.